A selection of T cell receptor beta chains follows, all from one sample in a study of persistence of HIV-infected CD4 T cells. Which antigens these TCRs recognize remains unknown. Clones were read by immunoSEQ multiplex PCR, and TCRdb kept only the in-frame ones, dropping some. Seen here are fewer than 35,000 clones, 82% observed once, and the top ten hold about 6.8%. Sequenced here: CD4+ T cells sorted from PBMCs after roughly 18-hour stimulation, sampled from a patient who received antiretroviral therapy. The receptors were sampled from an adult woman with HIV who was CMV-seropositive. CDR3s include the opening cysteine and the closing phenylalanine or tryptophan. A D gene is named only where the DNA matches it firmly. A clone size is listed for some rows: how often the clone was seen (once, few, many), or a class if it is expanded.

v_call: TRBV7-2; clone_size: -; j_call: TRBJ1-6; d_call: -; cdr3_nt: TGTGCCAGCAGCTTAGCAAACCCCGGGGGCCCCAATTCACCCCTCCACTTT; cdr3_aa: CASSLANPGGPNSPLHF
v_call: TRBV5-6; clone_size: -; j_call: TRBJ2-2; d_call: -; cdr3_nt: TGTGCCAGCAGCTCCAGGGTCGGCGGGGAGCTGTTTTTT; cdr3_aa: CASSSRVGGELFF
v_call: TRBV7-8; clone_size: -; j_call: TRBJ2-1; d_call: TRBD1; cdr3_nt: TGTGCCAGCAGCTCCTCGGGACAGGGGTTGTATGAGCAGTTCTTC; cdr3_aa: CASSSSGQGLYEQFF
v_call: TRBV29-1; clone_size: once; j_call: TRBJ2-2; d_call: -; cdr3_nt: TGCAGCGTTGAACGAACGAACACCGGGGAGCTGTTTTTT; cdr3_aa: CSVERTNTGELFF
v_call: TRBV20-1; clone_size: once; j_call: TRBJ2-1; d_call: TRBD2; cdr3_nt: TGCAGTGCTAAGGGACTAGTTGAGCAGTTCTTC; cdr3_aa: CSAKGLVEQFF
v_call: TRBV11-1; clone_size: once; j_call: TRBJ2-1; d_call: -; cdr3_nt: TGTGCCAGCGCCTCGAGCTCCTACAATGAGCAGTTCTTC; cdr3_aa: CASASSSYNEQFF
v_call: TRBV24-1; clone_size: -; j_call: TRBJ2-1; d_call: TRBD1; cdr3_nt: TGTGCCACCCACACTGGGACAGGGAAGGGCAATGAGCAGTTCTTC; cdr3_aa: CATHTGTGKGNEQFF
v_call: TRBV24-1; clone_size: once; j_call: TRBJ2-2; d_call: -; cdr3_nt: TGTGCCACCAGTGATTCGCCAGGGCGAACCGGGGAGCTGTTTTTT; cdr3_aa: CATSDSPGRTGELFF
v_call: TRBV7-9; clone_size: once; j_call: TRBJ2-3; d_call: TRBD1; cdr3_nt: TGTGCCAGCAGCCCAGACCACAGGGGGGCCACAGATACGCAGTATTTT; cdr3_aa: CASSPDHRGATDTQYF
v_call: TRBV29-1; clone_size: once; j_call: TRBJ1-2; d_call: -; cdr3_nt: TGCAGCGTTGAAAAAAACAGCTCCGGAGGCTACACCTTC; cdr3_aa: CSVEKNSSGGYTF
v_call: TRBV3-1/TRBV3-2; clone_size: -; j_call: TRBJ2-5; d_call: -; cdr3_nt: TGTGCCAGCAGCCAAGAACGGAAGACCCAGTACTTC; cdr3_aa: CASSQERKTQYF
v_call: TRBV6-5; clone_size: -; j_call: TRBJ2-7; d_call: TRBD1; cdr3_nt: TGTGCCAGCAGAGATGGACAGGGAATAGCCTACGAGCAGTACTTC; cdr3_aa: CASRDGQGIAYEQYF
v_call: TRBV11-1; clone_size: -; j_call: TRBJ2-1; d_call: TRBD1; cdr3_nt: TGTGCCAGCAGCCGAGACAGGGGGGCCTACAATGAGCAGTTCTTC; cdr3_aa: CASSRDRGAYNEQFF
v_call: TRBV7-9; clone_size: -; j_call: TRBJ2-5; d_call: -; cdr3_nt: TGTGCCAGCGGGTCAGACTGGCAGCGGACTCGAAGGGAGACCCAGTACTTC; cdr3_aa: CASGSDWQRTRRETQYF
v_call: TRBV5-1; clone_size: -; j_call: TRBJ2-7; d_call: TRBD1; cdr3_nt: TGCGCCAGCAGCTTGGATACAGGGGTGTACGAGCAGTACTTC; cdr3_aa: CASSLDTGVYEQYF
v_call: TRBV7-9; clone_size: -; j_call: TRBJ2-1; d_call: TRBD2; cdr3_nt: TGTGCCAGCAGCTCCACGGGACTAGCGAGATCAAGCTCCTACAATGAGCAGTTCTTC; cdr3_aa: CASSSTGLARSSSYNEQFF
v_call: TRBV10-3; clone_size: -; j_call: TRBJ2-2; d_call: -; cdr3_nt: TGTGCCATCAGTGGGCGGGCAGGGATAGCCACCGGGGAGCTGTTTTTT; cdr3_aa: CAISGRAGIATGELFF
v_call: TRBV9; clone_size: -; j_call: TRBJ2-7; d_call: TRBD1; cdr3_nt: TGTGCCAGCAGCGTAGGGGAGGGACCGGGACAGGGGTTCGAGCAGTACTTC; cdr3_aa: CASSVGEGPGQGFEQYF
v_call: TRBV12-5; clone_size: -; j_call: TRBJ2-7; d_call: -; cdr3_nt: TGTGCTAGTGGATCTCAAAGAAGCGACGAGCAGTACTTC; cdr3_aa: CASGSQRSDEQYF
v_call: TRBV3-1/TRBV3-2; clone_size: few; j_call: TRBJ1-1; d_call: -; cdr3_nt: TGTGCCAGCAGCCTCGCAAAACGTGAAGCTTTCTTT; cdr3_aa: CASSLAKREAFF
v_call: TRBV7-3; clone_size: -; j_call: TRBJ2-5; d_call: TRBD2; cdr3_nt: TGTGCCAGCAGCTTAGGTCTAGCGGGGAGCACCCAAGAGACCCAGTACTTC; cdr3_aa: CASSLGLAGSTQETQYF
v_call: TRBV7-9; clone_size: -; j_call: TRBJ1-2; d_call: -; cdr3_nt: TGTGCCAGCAGCCCGGACACCCGCGGTGGCTACACCTTC; cdr3_aa: CASSPDTRGGYTF
v_call: TRBV12-3/TRBV12-4; clone_size: -; j_call: TRBJ1-2; d_call: -; cdr3_nt: TGTGCCAGCGCCGACCGGGGTAGAACTGGCTACACCTTC; cdr3_aa: CASADRGRTGYTF
v_call: TRBV2; clone_size: -; j_call: TRBJ2-7; d_call: -; cdr3_nt: TGTGCCAGCAGTGAGGGCTGGGGAGCCCCCTACGAGCAGTACTTC; cdr3_aa: CASSEGWGAPYEQYF
v_call: TRBV29-1; clone_size: -; j_call: TRBJ1-2; d_call: -; cdr3_nt: TGCAACAAGACAGTACCGGGATATGGCTACACCTTC; cdr3_aa: CNKTVPGYGYTF
v_call: TRBV10-1; clone_size: -; j_call: TRBJ1-6; d_call: -; cdr3_nt: TGCGCCAGCAGTGTGCGGCGGGATAATTCACCCCTCCACTTT; cdr3_aa: CASSVRRDNSPLHF
v_call: TRBV5-6; clone_size: -; j_call: TRBJ2-7; d_call: TRBD1; cdr3_nt: TGTGCCAGCAGCTTACAGGGACAGCACTACGAGCAGTACTTC; cdr3_aa: CASSLQGQHYEQYF
v_call: TRBV28; clone_size: -; j_call: TRBJ2-3; d_call: -; cdr3_nt: TGTGCCAGCACGGGGTGGGAGGCCCAAAGCACAGATACGCAGTATTTT; cdr3_aa: CASTGWEAQSTDTQYF
v_call: TRBV12-3/TRBV12-4; clone_size: -; j_call: TRBJ1-3; d_call: -; cdr3_nt: TGTGCCAGCAGTTTTGTGAACACCATATATTTT; cdr3_aa: CASSFVNTIYF
v_call: TRBV6-2/TRBV6-3; clone_size: -; j_call: TRBJ2-3; d_call: TRBD2; cdr3_nt: TGTGCCAGCAGTCCCCGGACTAGCGGGGGGGCCAGAGTCGCAGATACGCAGTATTTT; cdr3_aa: CASSPRTSGGARVADTQYF
v_call: TRBV19; clone_size: -; j_call: TRBJ2-5; d_call: TRBD1; cdr3_nt: TGTGCCAGTAGTTTGACAGGGAAAGAGACCCAGTACTTC; cdr3_aa: CASSLTGKETQYF
v_call: TRBV2; clone_size: once; j_call: TRBJ1-2; d_call: -; cdr3_nt: TGTGCCAGCAGTGATAGTTCGGTCGGAGGTGGCTACACCTTC; cdr3_aa: CASSDSSVGGGYTF
v_call: TRBV5-6; clone_size: -; j_call: TRBJ1-2; d_call: TRBD1; cdr3_nt: TGTGCCAGCAGCTTCACAGGGGGCTCCACCTTC; cdr3_aa: CASSFTGGSTF
v_call: TRBV28; clone_size: -; j_call: TRBJ1-4; d_call: -; cdr3_nt: TGTGCCAGTATGGAAGTTAATGAAAAACTGTTTTTT; cdr3_aa: CASMEVNEKLFF
v_call: TRBV12-3/TRBV12-4; clone_size: once; j_call: TRBJ1-2; d_call: -; cdr3_nt: TGTGCCAGCAGCACTAGAATCGGGGGCTACACCTTC; cdr3_aa: CASSTRIGGYTF
v_call: TRBV7-2; clone_size: -; j_call: TRBJ1-2; d_call: TRBD1; cdr3_nt: TGTGCCAGCAGCCTGTACAGGGGAGGCTATGGCTACACCTTC; cdr3_aa: CASSLYRGGYGYTF
v_call: TRBV28; clone_size: -; j_call: TRBJ2-3; d_call: TRBD2; cdr3_nt: TGTGCCAGCAGTTTAATCGGTTCAGCGGGAGGTCTCACAGATACGCAGTATTTT; cdr3_aa: CASSLIGSAGGLTDTQYF
v_call: TRBV2; clone_size: -; j_call: TRBJ2-7; d_call: TRBD1; cdr3_nt: TGTGCCAGCAGTGAAGGGACAGGGAGCTCCTACGAGCAGTACTTC; cdr3_aa: CASSEGTGSSYEQYF
v_call: TRBV13; clone_size: -; j_call: TRBJ1-2; d_call: -; cdr3_nt: TGTGCCAGCAGCCCTGATCCGAGGAGGGGCCGAAACTATGGCTACACCTTC; cdr3_aa: CASSPDPRRGRNYGYTF
v_call: TRBV28; clone_size: -; j_call: TRBJ2-7; d_call: -; cdr3_nt: TGTGCCAGCAGAAGTGGGAGGTACGAGCAGTACTTC; cdr3_aa: CASRSGRYEQYF
v_call: TRBV19; clone_size: few; j_call: TRBJ1-2; d_call: TRBD1; cdr3_nt: TGTGCCAGTAGTAGGGACAGAGATTACTATGGCTACACCTTC; cdr3_aa: CASSRDRDYYGYTF
v_call: TRBV6-6; clone_size: -; j_call: TRBJ1-2; d_call: -; cdr3_nt: TGTGCCAGCAGTTTAGTCGATGGCTACACCTTC; cdr3_aa: CASSLVDGYTF
v_call: TRBV7-2; clone_size: -; j_call: TRBJ1-2; d_call: TRBD1; cdr3_nt: TGTGCCAGCAGCCCCCAATCCGGGACAGGGGGCATTGGCTACACCTTC; cdr3_aa: CASSPQSGTGGIGYTF
v_call: TRBV18; clone_size: once; j_call: TRBJ2-1; d_call: -; cdr3_nt: TGTGCCAGCTCACCGGAGGGCCGACCTGGAGGTGAGCAGTTCTTC; cdr3_aa: CASSPEGRPGGEQFF
v_call: TRBV2; clone_size: few; j_call: TRBJ1-3; d_call: -; cdr3_nt: TGTGCCAGCAGCCGATCCAGGGTCGACTCTGGAAACACCATATATTTT; cdr3_aa: CASSRSRVDSGNTIYF
v_call: TRBV29-1; clone_size: -; j_call: TRBJ1-1; d_call: -; cdr3_nt: TGCAGCGTTGAAAGGCTCGGCACTGAAGCTTTCTTT; cdr3_aa: CSVERLGTEAFF
v_call: TRBV5-4; clone_size: -; j_call: TRBJ1-2; d_call: -; cdr3_nt: TGTGCCAGCAGCTCGCAGGGAGTTCCAGTCTACACCTTC; cdr3_aa: CASSSQGVPVYTF
v_call: TRBV5-4; clone_size: once; j_call: TRBJ2-1; d_call: TRBD2; cdr3_nt: TGTGCCAGCAGCTTGGGCACCGTAGGGGCGTGGCGGGGGAGAGACAATGAGCAGTTCTTC; cdr3_aa: CASSLGTVGAWRGRDNEQFF
v_call: TRBV24-1; clone_size: -; j_call: TRBJ2-5; d_call: -; cdr3_nt: TGTGCCACCAGTGATCGGCAGGGACCGTACCAAGAGACCCAGTACTTC; cdr3_aa: CATSDRQGPYQETQYF
v_call: TRBV14; clone_size: -; j_call: TRBJ2-6; d_call: -; cdr3_nt: TGTGCCAGCAGGGGGGGCAACTCTGGGGCCAACGTCCTGACTTTC; cdr3_aa: CASRGGNSGANVLTF
v_call: TRBV7-6; clone_size: few; j_call: TRBJ2-1; d_call: -; cdr3_nt: TGTGCCAGCAGCTTTGTCGGCGGGAATGAGCAGTTCTTC; cdr3_aa: CASSFVGGNEQFF